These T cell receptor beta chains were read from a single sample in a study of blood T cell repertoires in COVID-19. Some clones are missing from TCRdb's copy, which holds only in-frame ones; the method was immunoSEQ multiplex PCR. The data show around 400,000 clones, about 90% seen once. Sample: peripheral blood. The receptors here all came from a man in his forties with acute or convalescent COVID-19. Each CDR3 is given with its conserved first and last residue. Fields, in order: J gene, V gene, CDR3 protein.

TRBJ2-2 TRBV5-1 CASFPGTSDAGELFF
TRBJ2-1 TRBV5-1 CASSLWDFDGEQFF
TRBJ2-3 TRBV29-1 CSVSLAGITDTQYF
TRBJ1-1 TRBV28 CASSFPGWNTEAFF
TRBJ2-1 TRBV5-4 CASSFYSYNEQFF
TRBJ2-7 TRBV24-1 CATSVTGYEQYF
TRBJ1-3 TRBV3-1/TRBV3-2 CASSPRDRAGNTIYF
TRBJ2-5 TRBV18 CASSPLGDKKETQYF
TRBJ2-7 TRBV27 CASSLWESSYEQYF
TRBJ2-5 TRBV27 CASSTLSGYQETQYF
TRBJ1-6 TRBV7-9 CASSLNRANSPLHF
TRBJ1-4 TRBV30 CAWTPGRGEKLFF
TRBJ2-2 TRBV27 CASVGSQGTGELFF
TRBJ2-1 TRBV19 CASSIKAGSYNEQFF
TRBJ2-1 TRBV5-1 CASSLDLAGYNEQFF
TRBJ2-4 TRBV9 CASSATGTIMGNIQYF
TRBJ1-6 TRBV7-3 CASSPSGDSPLHF
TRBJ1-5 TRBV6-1 CASSDGQPQHF